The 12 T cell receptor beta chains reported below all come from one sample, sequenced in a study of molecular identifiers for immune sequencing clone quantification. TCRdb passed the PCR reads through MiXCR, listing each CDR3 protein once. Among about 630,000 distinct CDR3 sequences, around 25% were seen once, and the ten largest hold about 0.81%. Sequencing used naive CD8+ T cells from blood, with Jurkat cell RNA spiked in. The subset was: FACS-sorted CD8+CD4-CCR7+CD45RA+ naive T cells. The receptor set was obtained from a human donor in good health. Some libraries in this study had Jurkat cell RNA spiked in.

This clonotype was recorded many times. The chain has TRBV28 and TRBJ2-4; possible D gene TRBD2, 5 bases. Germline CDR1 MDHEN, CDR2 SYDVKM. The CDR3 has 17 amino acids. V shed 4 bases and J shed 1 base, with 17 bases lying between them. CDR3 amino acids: CASSSGKGSPAKNIQYF. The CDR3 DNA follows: TGTGCCAGCAGTTCCGGGAAAGGTTCTCCGGCCAAAAACATTCAGTACTTC.

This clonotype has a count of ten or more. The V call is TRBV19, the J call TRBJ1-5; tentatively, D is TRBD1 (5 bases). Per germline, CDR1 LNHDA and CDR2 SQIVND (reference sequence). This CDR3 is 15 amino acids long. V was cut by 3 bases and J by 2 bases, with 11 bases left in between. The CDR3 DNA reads TGTGCCAGTAGTATCTTCTTACAGGGCAATCAGCCCCAGCATTTT. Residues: CASSIFLQGNQPQHF. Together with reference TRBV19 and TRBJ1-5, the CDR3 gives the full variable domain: DGGITQSPKYLFRKEGQNVTLSCEQNLNHDAMYWYRQDPGQGLRLIYYSQIVNDFQKGDIAEGYSVSREKKESFPLTVTSAQKNPTAFYLCASSIFLQGNQPQHFGDGTRLSIL.

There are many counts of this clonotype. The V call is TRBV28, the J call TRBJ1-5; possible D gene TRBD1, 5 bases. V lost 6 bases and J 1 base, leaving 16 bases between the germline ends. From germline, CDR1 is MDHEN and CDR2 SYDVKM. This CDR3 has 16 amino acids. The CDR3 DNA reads TGTGCCAGCAGCCACCAACCGGACAAGAGCAATCAGCCCCAGCATTTT. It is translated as CASSHQPDKSNQPQHF.

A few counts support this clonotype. This CDR3 reads CASSPAFEEQYF. The DNA of the CDR3 is TGTGCCAGCAGTCCAGCATTTGAGGAGCAGTACTTC. This chain joins TRBV12-3 or TRBV12-4 and TRBJ2-7; D is uncertain. The CDR3 is 12 amino acids. V dropped 5 bases and J dropped 7 bases, with 12 bases sitting between them.

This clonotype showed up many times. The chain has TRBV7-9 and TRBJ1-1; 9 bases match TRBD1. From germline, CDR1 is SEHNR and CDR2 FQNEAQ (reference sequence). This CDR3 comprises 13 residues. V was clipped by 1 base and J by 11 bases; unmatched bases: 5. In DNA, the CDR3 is TGTGCCAGCAGCTTAGATGGGACAGGGCTGGCTTTCTTT. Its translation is CASSLDGTGLAFF.

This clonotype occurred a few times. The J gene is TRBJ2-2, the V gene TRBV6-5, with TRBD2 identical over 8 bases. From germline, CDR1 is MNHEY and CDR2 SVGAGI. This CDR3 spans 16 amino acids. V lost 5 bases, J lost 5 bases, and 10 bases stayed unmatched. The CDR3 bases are TGTGCCAGCAGTCCCCCAGCGGGAGAAGGTACCGGGGAGCTGTTTTTT. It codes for CASSPPAGEGTGELFF.

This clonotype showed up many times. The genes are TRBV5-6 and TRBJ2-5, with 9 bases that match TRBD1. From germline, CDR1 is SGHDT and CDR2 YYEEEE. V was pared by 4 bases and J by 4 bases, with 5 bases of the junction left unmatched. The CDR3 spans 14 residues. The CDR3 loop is CASSPTGGSETQYF. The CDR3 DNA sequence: TGTGCCAGCAGCCCAACAGGGGGCTCAGAGACCCAGTACTTC.

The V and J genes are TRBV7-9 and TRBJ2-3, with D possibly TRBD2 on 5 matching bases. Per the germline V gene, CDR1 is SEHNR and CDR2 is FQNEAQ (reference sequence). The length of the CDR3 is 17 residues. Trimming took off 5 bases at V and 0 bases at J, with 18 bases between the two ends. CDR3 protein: CASSPVSLAPSTDTQYF. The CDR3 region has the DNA TGTGCCAGCAGCCCCGTTAGCCTAGCCCCTAGCACAGATACGCAGTATTTT.

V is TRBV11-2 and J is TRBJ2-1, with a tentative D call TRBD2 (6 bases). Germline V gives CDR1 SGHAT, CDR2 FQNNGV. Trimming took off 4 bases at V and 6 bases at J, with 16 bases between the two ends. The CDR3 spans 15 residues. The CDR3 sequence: CASSSKYGGINEQFF. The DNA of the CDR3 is TGTGCCAGCAGCTCAAAATATGGGGGGATCAATGAGCAGTTCTTC.

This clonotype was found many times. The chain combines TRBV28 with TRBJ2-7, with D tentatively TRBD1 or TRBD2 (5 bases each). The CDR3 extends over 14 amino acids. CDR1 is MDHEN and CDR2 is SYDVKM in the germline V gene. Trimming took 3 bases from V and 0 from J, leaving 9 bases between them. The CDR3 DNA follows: TGTGCCAGCAGTTTGGGGGACCTCTCCTACGAGCAGTACTTC. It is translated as CASSLGDLSYEQYF. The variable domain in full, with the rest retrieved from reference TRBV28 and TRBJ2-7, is DVKVTQSSRYLVKRTGEKVFLECVQDMDHENMFWYRQDPGLGLRLIYFSYDVKMKEKGDIPEGYSVSREKKERFSLILESASTNQTSMYLCASSLGDLSYEQYFGPGTRLTVT.

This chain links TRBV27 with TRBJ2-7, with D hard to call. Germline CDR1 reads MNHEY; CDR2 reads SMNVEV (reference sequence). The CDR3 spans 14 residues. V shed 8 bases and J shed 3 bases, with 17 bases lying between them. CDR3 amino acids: CASGPVPGIYEQYF. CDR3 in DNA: TGTGCCAGCGGGCCCGTTCCGGGTATCTACGAGCAGTACTTC.

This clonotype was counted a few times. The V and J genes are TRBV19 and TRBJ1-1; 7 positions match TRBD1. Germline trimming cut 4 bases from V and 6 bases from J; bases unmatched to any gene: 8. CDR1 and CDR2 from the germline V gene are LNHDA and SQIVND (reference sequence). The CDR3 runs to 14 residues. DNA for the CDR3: TGTGCCAGTAGTACCAGCGACAGGGTTTCTGAAGCTTTCTTT. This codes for CASSTSDRVSEAFF.